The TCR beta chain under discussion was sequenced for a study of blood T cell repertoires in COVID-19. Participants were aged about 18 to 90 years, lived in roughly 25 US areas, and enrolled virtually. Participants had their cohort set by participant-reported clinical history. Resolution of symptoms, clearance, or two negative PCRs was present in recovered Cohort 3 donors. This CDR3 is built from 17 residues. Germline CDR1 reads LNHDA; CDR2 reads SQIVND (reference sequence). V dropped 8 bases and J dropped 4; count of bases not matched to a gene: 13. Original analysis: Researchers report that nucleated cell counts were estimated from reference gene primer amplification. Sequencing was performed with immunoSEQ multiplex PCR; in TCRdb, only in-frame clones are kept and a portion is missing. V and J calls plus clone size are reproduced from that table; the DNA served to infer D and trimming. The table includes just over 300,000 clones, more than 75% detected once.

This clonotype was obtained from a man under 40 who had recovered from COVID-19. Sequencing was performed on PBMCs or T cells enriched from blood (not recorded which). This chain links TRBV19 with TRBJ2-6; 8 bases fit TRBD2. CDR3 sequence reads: CASAGGPSRLGANVLTF. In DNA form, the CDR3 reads TGTGCCAGTGCGGGAGGTCCCTCCCGATTGGGGGCCAACGTCCTGACTTTC.